What follows describes a single T cell receptor (beta chain). Its target antigen remains unknown. This specimen comes from a study of cytomegalovirus exposure and HLA in healthy donors (dated by TCRdb to about 2017). Concerning the study at large: An earlier analysis of approximately 640 of the donors reported 250 to 300 Gb of sequence data and some 120 million unique TCR beta sequences from roughly 200 million T cells. About 280 gigabases of sequencing data and approximately 91 million unique TCR sequences made up an early release that covered some 640 HLA-typed donors. Among the approximately 430 genotyped donors, approximately 76% belonged to the genetic ancestry cluster associated with self-reported Caucasian donors. The study aimed to test whether cataloging public T cell receptors could reveal signatures of past pathogen exposure. The study profiled the T cell repertoires of fewer than 850 subjects by immunosequencing and related them to cytomegalovirus serostatus. Along with the approximately 700-subject first cohort, a separate validation cohort of about 110 different subjects was used. To predict cytomegalovirus infection status, the study brought together high-throughput TCR immunosequencing, statistical association of individual TCRs with disease status, and machine learning. To study patterns of TCR occurrence, a later analysis re-analyzed previously published TCR beta repertoires from around 700 donors and added high-resolution HLA genotyping. The later analysis used no new phenotypic data to find candidate immune exposures, relying instead on TCR beta sequences and their occurrence across donors. To decide whether each TCR beta V gene segment behaved as functional or pseudogenic, an earlier analysis of some 600 of the donors relied on high-throughput TCR beta sequencing. Donor age, sex, ethnicity and CMV serostatus were collected together with the repertoire data. A later genetic analysis took genome-wide SNP genotypes for 398 of the 666 donors and used that subset as a discovery cohort. Every discovery cohort repertoire had been produced on one sequencing platform. Both class I and class II loci were covered by HLA typing, at four-digit resolution. The number of typed donors differed by locus: about 620-630 for A, B, C, DRB1 and DQB1; approximately 540 for DQA1; 600 to 610 for DPA1; and about 450 for DPB1. Because of strong linkage in the cohort, four to six DR-DQ haplotypes were treated as single units for association and clustering. Among some 410 genotyped donors of the cohort, an average of approximately 200,000 unique TCR beta nucleotide sequences was sequenced per donor, of which approximately 19% were non-productive.

On the study overall, not on this receptor specifically: In the study, approximately 160 TCR beta chains were listed as associated with cytomegalovirus. Specific HLA alleles were associated with 15,000 to 20,000 TCR beta sequences at a false discovery rate of 0.05 in a later analysis. Compared with the roughly 710-donor mean, donors in an Asian-associated ancestry cluster had fewer N-insertions in productive TCRs, according to a later genetic analysis. When HLA alleles, especially DR and DQ, strongly co-occurred, attributing TCR associations to individual alleles was difficult. A few of the identified cytomegalovirus-associated TCR beta chains were confirmed in vitro to be specific for cytomegalovirus antigens. A further reported finding was that TCR beta sequences accurately predicted the HLA-A and HLA-B alleles for most subjects in the first cohort. According to a later analysis, most CMV-associated TCR beta chains appeared to be HLA-restricted, and the HLA associations seemed to be driven largely by CMV exposure. The cohort was sequenced for TCR beta chains only, and without alpha or paired-chain data the features that could be detected were limited. Because HLA typing was missing for some donors at each locus, association tests included only the typed subset. Compared with equally common non-associated chains, HLA-associated TCR beta chains in a later analysis were more clonally expanded and had lower generation probabilities. In a later genetic analysis, a missense DCLRE1C variant was associated with V-gene and J-gene trimming of TCR beta chains, and the association was replicated in an independent cohort. Roughly uniform sequencing depth across donors was assumed in presence/absence analyses, although this assumption may not hold. Cytomegalovirus status was reported to be diagnosed by the classifier with high specificity and sensitivity in both the original and validation cohorts. Correlated functional status among segregating V segments might reflect linkage disequilibrium, but an unknown experimental factor could not be ruled out. The only immune exposure information available for the cohort was CMV serostatus. Across donors, most TCR sequences were observed very rarely, whereas some public TCRs were present in many individuals. Because counts were too low, fewer than 20 rarely observed V segments, including chromosome 9 orphons, were excluded from the earlier analysis of fewer than 650 of the donors. A cluster of highly shared sequence variants was judged likely to be a technical artifact of the sequencing pipeline. In a later analysis, TCR association rates were found to vary across HLA loci, with the most associated TCRs seen for DRB1 alleles and the fewest for HLA-C alleles. In an earlier analysis of fewer than 700 of the donors, most TCR beta V segments appeared in productive rearrangements about 87% or about 30% of the time, broadly matching IMGT annotations. A later analysis reported that several top co-occurrence clusters appeared linked to parvovirus B19, influenza, CMV and Epstein-Barr virus. According to the authors, the approach could potentially be generalized to other disease states and immunological phenotypes.

The method was the immunoSEQ multiplex PCR assay. The multiplex PCR relied on a mix of 60 forward primers for TCR Vbeta segments and 13 reverse primers for TCR Jbeta segments. The CDR3 region of rearranged TCR beta genes was amplified from genomic DNA with a multiplex PCR assay. The Illumina HiSeq System was used to sequence the amplified TCR beta libraries as 87-base-pair reads. The authors processed their data as follows. A later analysis tallied around 80 million unique TCR beta chains across the 650 to 750 repertoires, and some 10 million of those chains were shared by two or more donors. Raw reads were error-corrected and collapsed into unique sequences by a nearest-neighbor algorithm in which closely related sequences were merged to remove PCR and sequencing errors. V, D and J gene segments were assigned by aligning CDR3 sequences to IMGT reference sequences. Each retained sequence needed at least a six-nucleotide match to both a V gene segment and a J gene segment. A rearrangement counted as productive if the CDR3 had no stop codons and remained in frame with V and J, and every other rearrangement counted as non-productive. CDR3 was defined by IMGT convention, running from the second conserved V-encoded cysteine to the conserved J-encoded phenylalanine. The earlier analysis of about 610 of the donors excluded sequences that lacked an unambiguous match to a single V gene segment. In an earlier analysis of 500 to 750 of the donors, V segments were called functional above 56.7% productive rearrangements and were called segregating when the between-donor standard deviation exceeded 5%. To diagnose cytomegalovirus status from the catalog of TCR beta chain sequences, a statistical classification framework was built. V and J gene assignment, in a later analysis, came from comparing TCR nucleotide sequences with IMGT/GENE-DB human TR gene sequences. A later analysis assigned CDR3 sequences and most-parsimonious VDJ recombination scenarios with the TCRdist pipeline. A later analysis defined each TCR beta chain by its CDR3 amino acid sequence plus V-gene family, and excluded reads lacking a unique V-gene family. In a later analysis, approximately 590 highly shared, low-generation-probability nucleotide sequences were removed to address suspected cross-contamination and a sequencing artifact. A later analysis calculated a clonal expansion index for each public chain from normalized within-repertoire ranks of inferred template counts. In a later analysis, generation probabilities were computed using a VDJ recombination model fitted to out-of-frame rearrangements, and the results were checked against IGoR. In a later analysis, hypergeometric tests were used to score TCR-TCR, TCR-HLA and TCR-CMV co-occurrence, with a repertoire-size bias correction applied to TCR pairs. A later analysis estimated false discovery rates by permuting HLA or CMV assignments 20 times. A later analysis grouped co-occurring TCRs with DBSCAN, adding TCRdist sequence similarity when clustering within HLA-allele-positive subsets. Co-occurrence clustering excluded repertoires with fewer than 30,000 or more than 120,000 public chains, plus five with anomalous nucleotide sharing. The source is immuneACCESS, and TCRdb retained only in-frame sequences with V and J called. Part of the clones is not carried over; for the studies checked, unresolved V genes explain less than half of this, and the remainder is unexplained. V and J calls and clone size are copied from that table; D and trimming were computed from the DNA. This sample's listing comprises about 200,000 clones. The ten most abundant clones make up about 1% of the sample.

The cohort consisted of 600 or so healthy bone marrow donors. At the time of sampling, every cohort member was nominally healthy, though immune exposures that went unrecorded were likely present. The donor was CMV seropositive and belonged to the group of a few hundred seropositive cohort members. A peripheral blood sample was provided by each donor, and peripheral blood mononuclear cells were used for TCR beta sequencing. Genomic DNA was extracted from the blood cell samples with the Qiagen DNeasy Blood Extraction Kit. The sample taken for sequencing was PBMCs. The receptor was derived from a woman between 25 and 40 years old in good health and CMV-seropositive.

The CDR3 reads CASSDPGGNEQFF. DNA sequence: TGTGCCAGCAGTGACCCCGGGGGGAATGAGCAGTTCTTC. The chain is assembled from TRBV6-4 and TRBJ2-1, with 7 central nucleotides matching TRBD2. The germline V gene sets CDR1 to MRHNA and CDR2 to SNTAGT. Trimming removed 2 bases from V and 7 bases from J; the gene matches leave 2 bases unexplained. From its cysteine to its phenylalanine, the CDR3 spans 13 amino acids. Just the 39-base CDR3 DNA is kept, in frame starting at base 1.